This T cell receptor (beta chain) was found in a study of vaccination and CD4 T cells after COVID-19. Germline CDR1 reads SGHNT; CDR2 reads YYREEE (reference sequence). This CDR3 is built from 13 residues. The ends were cut back, 0 bases at V and 4 bases at J, with 5 bases in the middle. Concerning this clonotype: What it binds is unknown.

Treatment indicated: roughly 11-day PBMC culture with coronavirus spike peptide pools or control peptides (ViraFEST assay). Researchers collected the unexposed donor's CD4+ T cells before the COVID-19 pandemic (2011-2018). Sequencing of DNA taken from cultured CD4+ T cells relied on the Oncomine TCR Beta short-read assay. MiXCR, run by TCRdb on the PCR reads, gives a single entry per CDR3 protein. The sample lists nearly 10,000 distinct CDR3 sequences; about 36% were seen once. This TCR came from a human donor in good health. V usage is TRBV5-4 and J usage is TRBJ2-1; D remains ambiguous. Sequencing was performed on CD4+ T cells from blood, cultured in vitro. The CDR3 coding sequence is TGTGCCAGCAGCTTGGCAGTATACAATGAGCAGTTCTTC. Translated: CASSLAVYNEQFF.